Given below is one T cell receptor (beta chain) in context. Its antigen remains unknown. Profiling relied on immunoSEQ multiplex PCR, and the TCRdb table lists in-frame clones only, not all of them. The table lists roughly 140,000 clones, about nine tenths of them singletons. The data are from a study of T cell responses to AZD1222 COVID-19 vaccine. Study in general: The study pooled second doses at about 4 or about 12 weeks.

Per the germline V gene, CDR1 is SEHNR and CDR2 is FQNEAQ (reference sequence). The CDR3 runs to 15 residues. The V and J ends lost 6 bases and 5 bases, in that order; junction bases with no gene match: 10. General study results and limits: The repertoires were collected only after the peak T cell response.

The sample consisted of peripheral blood, taken on day 0 of AZD1222 vaccination. This receptor was taken from an adult in good health. This chain links TRBV7-9 with TRBJ1-1; TRBD1 aligns across 9 bases. This CDR3 is CASRPKQGAGTEAFF. The DNA for the CDR3 is TGTGCCAGCAGACCCAAACAGGGGGCGGGAACTGAAGCTTTCTTT.